The source of this TCR beta chain is a study of OX40 agonist ivuxolimab in advanced cancers. Repertoires were generated with immunoSEQ multiplex PCR, while TCRdb's copy carries only in-frame clones and drops some. The sample lists tens of thousands of clones; around 92% were seen once. Material: CD4+ or CD8+ T cells sorted from blood, obtained in a trial of the OX40 agonist ivuxolimab. The sequence came from an adult with an advanced solid tumor such as melanoma, head and neck, liver or kidney cancer.

CDR3 residues: CASSFGTAGYYGYTF. For the CDR3, the DNA is TGTGCCAGCAGCTTCGGGACGGCCGGGTACTATGGCTACACCTTC. The V call is TRBV13, the J call TRBJ1-2, with a weak D call TRBD1 (5 bases). Germline V CDR1 and CDR2: PRHDT, FYEKMQ (reference sequence). With 3 bases removed from V and 3 bases from J, the gap between germline ends came to 14 bases. The length of the CDR3 is 15 residues.